Listed here are 9 T cell receptor beta chains from one sample, sequenced in a study of T-cell memory formation after mild COVID-19 (dated by TCRdb to the early 2020s). Library method: 5' RACE. Sequencer: Illumina NovaSeq 6000. The raw public reads went through TCRdb reprocessing: fastp at Q25, MiXCR clone calling, in-frame beta chains kept. Rows with one shared CDR3 protein collapse into an entry with the most common genes and DNA. A total of around 340,000 distinct CDR3 sequences appear in this sample, over 13% of them only once. The ten largest clones represent 22% of the sample. What was sequenced was PBMCs or a T cell subset sorted from them (not recorded which). These receptors originate from a man between 18 and 29 years old who had mild COVID-19 (a few samples of this study predate the infection). The sample titles of this study are shuffled in the database, so cell type and time point are left out; the donor was told from shared clones.

V usage is TRBV9 and J usage is TRBJ1-3; a weak D match, TRBD1 (6 bases). Germline CDR1 SGDLS, CDR2 YYNGEE. CDR3 length: 15 residues. The V gene lost 3 bases and the J gene lost 4 bases, with 14 bases spanning the gap. Here the CDR3 reads CASSAGTSVGNTIYF. Written as DNA, the CDR3 is TGTGCCAGCAGCGCTGGGACATCGGTCGGAAACACCATATATTTT. Supplemented by reference TRBV9 and TRBJ1-3, the full variable domain reads DSGVTQTPKHLITATGQRVTLRCSPRSGDLSVYWYQQSLDQGLQFLIQYYNGEERAKGNILERFSAQQFPDLHSELNLSSLELGDSALYFCASSAGTSVGNTIYFGEGSWLTVV.

This clonotype came up many times. The chain couples TRBV7-2 to TRBJ1-5; D call uncertain. The CDR3 is 13 amino acids. Trimming stripped 0 bases from V and 9 bases from J, with 9 bases between. Per germline, CDR1 SGHTA and CDR2 FQGNSA. As DNA, the CDR3 is TGTGCCAGCAGCTTAGCGGGGTGGGGGCCCCAGCATTTT. This gives the protein CASSLAGWGPQHF.

This clonotype was counted between two and nine times. The V and J genes are TRBV18 and TRBJ1-1; TRBD1 matches at 7 bases. V gave up 5 bases and J gave up 8 bases; unmatched junction bases: 11. Germline V gives CDR1 KGHSH, CDR2 LQKENI. The CDR3 sequence is 14 residues long. CDR3 sequence reads: CASSLTEGTVEAFF. As DNA, the CDR3 is TGTGCCAGCTCATTGACGGAGGGGACAGTCGAAGCTTTCTTT. Using reference TRBV18 and TRBJ1-1 for the parts outside the CDR3, the full variable domain is NAGVMQNPRHLVRRRGQEARLRCSPMKGHSHVYWYRQLPEEGLKFMVYLQKENIIDESGMPKERFSAEFPKEGPSILRIQQVVRGDSAAYFCASSLTEGTVEAFFGQGTRLTVV.

The V gene is TRBV12-3 or TRBV12-4, the J gene TRBJ1-1; D is ambiguous. The CDR3 totals 13 residues. The V gene lost 6 bases and the J gene lost 3 bases, with 11 bases spanning the gap. The CDR3 sequence: CASRVAADTEAFF. As DNA, the CDR3 is TGTGCCAGCAGGGTCGCAGCGGACACTGAAGCTTTCTTT.

Remarks on this clonotype: The CDR3 ends on some other residue instead of the conserved phenylalanine or tryptophan, so this is likely a read error. The rearrangement uses TRBV5-4 and TRBJ1-2, with unresolved D. V gave up 4 bases and J gave up 7 bases, with 17 bases separating them. From germline, CDR1 is SGHNT and CDR2 YYREEE (reference sequence). This CDR3 is 14 amino acids long. The CDR3 bases are TGTGCCAGCAGCCCGCCACACAACTCCGCTGGCTACACCCTC. Protein: CASSPPHNSAGYTL.

J is TRBJ2-7 and V is TRBV10-3, with D perhaps matching TRBD1 (6 bases). CDR1 and CDR2 (germline): ENHRY, SYGVKD. V lost 4 bases, J lost 5 bases, and 18 bases lay in between. The CDR3 extends over 15 amino acids. The CDR3 loop is CAISGNRAPENEQYF. The DNA of the CDR3 is TGTGCCATCAGTGGGAACAGGGCGCCCGAAAACGAGCAGTACTTC.

The V gene is TRBV4-2, the J gene TRBJ2-3; D remains unclear. Germline V gene lookup returns CDR1 LGHNA and CDR2 YNFKEQ. The CDR3 extends over 15 amino acids. V dropped 0 bases and J dropped 0 bases, with 7 bases sitting between them. For the CDR3, the DNA is TGTGCCAGCAGCCAAGATCGGAGTAGCACAGATACGCAGTATTTT. It codes for CASSQDRSSTDTQYF.

This clonotype was seen just once. The final CDR3 position lacks the conserved phenylalanine or tryptophan, pointing to a likely read error. The chain couples TRBV4-2 to TRBJ2-1; D is unclear. Germline CDR1 LGHNA, CDR2 YNFKEQ. V was shortened by 4 bases and J by 5 bases, with 9 bases between the two germline ends. The CDR3 covers 13 residues. In DNA, the CDR3 is TGTGCCAGCAGCCCCCGACTGCACAATGAGCAGTTCCTC. It translates to CASSPRLHNEQFL.

This clonotype was detected only a few times. This chain connects TRBV5-1 to TRBJ1-1; 8 bases agree with TRBD1. This CDR3 is 15 amino acids long. Germline-derived CDR1 and CDR2 are SGHRS and YFSETQ. The junction had 10 bases not matched to a gene; V was cut back by 4 bases and J by 5 bases. This CDR3 is CASSPKGQGATEAFF. For the CDR3, the DNA is TGCGCCAGCAGCCCCAAAGGACAGGGTGCTACTGAAGCTTTCTTT. The full variable domain, rest sourced from reference TRBV5-1 and TRBJ1-1, is KAGVTQTPRYLIKTRGQQVTLSCSPISGHRSVSWYQQTPGQGLQFLFEYFSETQRNKGNFPGRFSGRQFSNSRSEMNVSTLELGDSALYLCASSPKGQGATEAFFGQGTRLTVV.